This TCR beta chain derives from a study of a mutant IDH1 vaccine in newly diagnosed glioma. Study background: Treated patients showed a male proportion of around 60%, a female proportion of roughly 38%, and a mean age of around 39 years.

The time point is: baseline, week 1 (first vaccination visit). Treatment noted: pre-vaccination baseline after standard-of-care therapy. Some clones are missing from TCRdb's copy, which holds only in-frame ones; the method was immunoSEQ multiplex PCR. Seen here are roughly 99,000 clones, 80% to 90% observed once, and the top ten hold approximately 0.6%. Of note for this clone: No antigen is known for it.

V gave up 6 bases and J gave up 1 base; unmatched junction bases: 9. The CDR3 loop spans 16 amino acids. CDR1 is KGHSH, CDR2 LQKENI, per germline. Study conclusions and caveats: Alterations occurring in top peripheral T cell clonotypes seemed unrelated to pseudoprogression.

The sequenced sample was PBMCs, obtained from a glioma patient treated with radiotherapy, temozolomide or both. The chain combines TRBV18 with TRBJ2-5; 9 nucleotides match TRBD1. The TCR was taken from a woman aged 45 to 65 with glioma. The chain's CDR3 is CASSFWDRVLQETQYF. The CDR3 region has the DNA TGTGCCAGCTCCTTCTGGGACAGGGTTCTCCAAGAGACCCAGTACTTC.